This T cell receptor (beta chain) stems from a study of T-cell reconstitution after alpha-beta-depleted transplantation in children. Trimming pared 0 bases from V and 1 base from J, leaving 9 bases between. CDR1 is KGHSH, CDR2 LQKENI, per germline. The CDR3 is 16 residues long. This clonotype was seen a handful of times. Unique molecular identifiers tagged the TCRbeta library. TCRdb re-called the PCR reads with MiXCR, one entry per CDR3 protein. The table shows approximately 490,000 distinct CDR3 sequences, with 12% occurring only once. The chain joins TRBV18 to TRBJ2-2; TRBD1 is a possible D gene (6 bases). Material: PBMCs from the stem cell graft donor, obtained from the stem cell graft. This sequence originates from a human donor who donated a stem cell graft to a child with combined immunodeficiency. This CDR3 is CASSPPTGGNTGELFF. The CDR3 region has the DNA TGTGCCAGCTCACCACCGACAGGAGGGAACACCGGGGAGCTGTTTTTT. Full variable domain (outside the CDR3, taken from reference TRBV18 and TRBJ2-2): NAGVMQNPRHLVRRRGQEARLRCSPMKGHSHVYWYRQLPEEGLKFMVYLQKENIIDESGMPKERFSAEFPKEGPSILRIQQVVRGDSAAYFCASSPPTGGNTGELFFGEGSRLTVL.